This TCR beta chain was observed in a study of blood T cell repertoires in COVID-19. Study summary: In each case, the material was cDNA or gDNA derived from T cells, B-cell-depleted T cells, or PBMCs.

The junction had 8 bases not matched to a gene; V was cut back by 0 bases and J by 1 base. This CDR3 spans 19 amino acids. The germline gives CDR1 LGHNA, CDR2 YNFKEQ. In the source study's methods: Reference gene primer amplification in the assay estimated nucleated cell counts. The repertoire was sequenced with immunoSEQ multiplex PCR; TCRdb's copy has only in-frame clones and lacks some. The V and J calls and clone size come from that table; D and trimming were worked out from the DNA. The sample lists about 320,000 clones; about nine tenths were seen once. The cohort comprised adults aged 18 to 89 years residing in under 30 US areas.

Material for sequencing was PBMCs or T cells enriched from blood (not recorded which). V gene TRBV4-2 combines with J gene TRBJ2-3; TRBD2 matches at 12 bases. The TCR was taken from a woman between 18 and 30 years old who had recovered from COVID-19. CDR3 in amino acids: CASSQDRASGREGTDTQYF. In DNA form, the CDR3 reads TGTGCCAGCAGCCAAGATCGGGCTAGCGGGAGGGAAGGCACAGATACGCAGTATTTT.